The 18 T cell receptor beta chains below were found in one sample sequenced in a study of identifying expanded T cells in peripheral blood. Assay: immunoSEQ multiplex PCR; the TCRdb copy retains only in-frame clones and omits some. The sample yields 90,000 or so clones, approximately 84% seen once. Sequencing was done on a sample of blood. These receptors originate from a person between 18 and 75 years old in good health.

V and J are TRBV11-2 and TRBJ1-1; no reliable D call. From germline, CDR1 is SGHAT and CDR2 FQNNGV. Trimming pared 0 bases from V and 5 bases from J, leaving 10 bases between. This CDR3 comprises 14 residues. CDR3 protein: CASSLDNMVTEAFF. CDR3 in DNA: TGTGCCAGCAGCTTAGATAATATGGTAACTGAAGCTTTCTTT. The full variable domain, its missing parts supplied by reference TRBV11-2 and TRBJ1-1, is EAGVAQSPRYKIIEKRQSVAFWCNPISGHATLYWYQQILGQGPKLLIQFQNNGVVDDSQLPKDRFSAERLKGVDSTLKIQPAKLEDSAVYLCASSLDNMVTEAFFGQGTRLTVV.

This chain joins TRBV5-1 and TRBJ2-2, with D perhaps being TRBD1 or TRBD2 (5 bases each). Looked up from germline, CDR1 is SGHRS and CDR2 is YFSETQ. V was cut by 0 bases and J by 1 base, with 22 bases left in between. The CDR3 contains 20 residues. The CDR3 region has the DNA TGCGCCAGCAGCTTGGGTGGGACGAGAGCGAGGTTAATGAACACCGGGGAGCTGTTTTTT. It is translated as CASSLGGTRARLMNTGELFF. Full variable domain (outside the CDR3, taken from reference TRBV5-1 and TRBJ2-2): KAGVTQTPRYLIKTRGQQVTLSCSPISGHRSVSWYQQTPGQGLQFLFEYFSETQRNKGNFPGRFSGRQFSNSRSEMNVSTLELGDSALYLCASSLGGTRARLMNTGELFFGEGSRLTVL.

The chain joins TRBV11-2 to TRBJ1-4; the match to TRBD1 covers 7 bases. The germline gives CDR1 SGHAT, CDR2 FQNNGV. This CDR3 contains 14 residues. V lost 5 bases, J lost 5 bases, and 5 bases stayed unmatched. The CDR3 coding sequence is TGTGCCAGCAGCCTAGGGACAGCAAATGAAAAACTGTTTTTT. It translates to CASSLGTANEKLFF.

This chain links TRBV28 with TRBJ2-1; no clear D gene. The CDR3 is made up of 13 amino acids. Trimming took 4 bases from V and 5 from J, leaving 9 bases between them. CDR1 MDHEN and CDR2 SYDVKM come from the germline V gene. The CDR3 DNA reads TGTGCCAGCAGTTCCGGACCAAACAATGAGCAGTTCTTC. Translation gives CASSSGPNNEQFF. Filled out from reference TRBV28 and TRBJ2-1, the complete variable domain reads DVKVTQSSRYLVKRTGEKVFLECVQDMDHENMFWYRQDPGLGLRLIYFSYDVKMKEKGDIPEGYSVSREKKERFSLILESASTNQTSMYLCASSSGPNNEQFFGPGTRLTVL.

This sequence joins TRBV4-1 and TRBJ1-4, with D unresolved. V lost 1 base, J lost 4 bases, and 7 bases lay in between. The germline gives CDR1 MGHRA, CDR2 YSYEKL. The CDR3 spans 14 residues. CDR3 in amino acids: CASSQVGHNEKLFF. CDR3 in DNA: TGCGCCAGCAGCCAAGTCGGTCATAATGAAAAACTGTTTTTT.

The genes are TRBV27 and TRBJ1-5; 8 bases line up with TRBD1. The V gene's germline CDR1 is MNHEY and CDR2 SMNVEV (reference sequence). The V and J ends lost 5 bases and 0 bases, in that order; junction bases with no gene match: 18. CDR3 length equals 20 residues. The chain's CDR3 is CASSRGGTGPTSYSNQPQHF. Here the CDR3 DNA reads TGTGCCAGCAGTAGAGGGGGGACAGGCCCGACGTCTTATAGCAATCAGCCCCAGCATTTT.

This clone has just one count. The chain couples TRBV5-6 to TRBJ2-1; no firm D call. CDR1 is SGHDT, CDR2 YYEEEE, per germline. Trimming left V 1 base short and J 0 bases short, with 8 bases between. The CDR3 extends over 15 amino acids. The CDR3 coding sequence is TGTGCCAGCAGCTTGACTCCGAGCTCCTACAATGAGCAGTTCTTC. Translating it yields CASSLTPSSYNEQFF.

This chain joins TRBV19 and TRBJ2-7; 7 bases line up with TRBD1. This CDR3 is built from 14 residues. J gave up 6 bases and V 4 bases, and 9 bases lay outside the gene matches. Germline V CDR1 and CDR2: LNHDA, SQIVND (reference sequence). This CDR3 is CASSTWDRGSEQYF. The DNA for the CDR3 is TGTGCCAGTAGTACCTGGGACAGAGGGAGCGAGCAGTACTTC. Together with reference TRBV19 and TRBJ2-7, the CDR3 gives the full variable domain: DGGITQSPKYLFRKEGQNVTLSCEQNLNHDAMYWYRQDPGQGLRLIYYSQIVNDFQKGDIAEGYSVSREKKESFPLTVTSAQKNPTAFYLCASSTWDRGSEQYFGPGTRLTVT.

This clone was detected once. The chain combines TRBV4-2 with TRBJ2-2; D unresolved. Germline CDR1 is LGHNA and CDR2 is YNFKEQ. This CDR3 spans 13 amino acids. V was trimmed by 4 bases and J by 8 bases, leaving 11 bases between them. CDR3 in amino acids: CASSPQTEGELFF. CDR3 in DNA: TGTGCCAGCAGCCCGCAAACAGAGGGGGAGCTGTTTTTT.

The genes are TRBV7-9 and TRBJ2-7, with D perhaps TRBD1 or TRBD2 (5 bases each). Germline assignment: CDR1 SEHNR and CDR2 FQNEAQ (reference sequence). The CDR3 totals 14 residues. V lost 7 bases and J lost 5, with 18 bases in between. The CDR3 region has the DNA TGTGCCAGCACTTGGGACCCGGCACTCCACGAGCAGTACTTC. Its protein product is CASTWDPALHEQYF.

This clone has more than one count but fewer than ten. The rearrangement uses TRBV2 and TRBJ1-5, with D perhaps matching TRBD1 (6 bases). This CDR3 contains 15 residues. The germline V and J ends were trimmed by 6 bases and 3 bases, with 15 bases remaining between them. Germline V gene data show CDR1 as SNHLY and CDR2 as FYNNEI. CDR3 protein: CASSLDSPYNQPQHF. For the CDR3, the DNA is TGTGCCAGCAGCCTGGACAGCCCGTACAATCAGCCCCAGCATTTT.

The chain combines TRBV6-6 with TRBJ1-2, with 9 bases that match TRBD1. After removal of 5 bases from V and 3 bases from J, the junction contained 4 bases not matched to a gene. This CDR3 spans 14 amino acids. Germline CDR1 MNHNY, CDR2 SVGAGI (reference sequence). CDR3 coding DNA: TGTGCCAGCAGTGGGGACAGGGTGGACTATGGCTACACCTTC. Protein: CASSGDRVDYGYTF.

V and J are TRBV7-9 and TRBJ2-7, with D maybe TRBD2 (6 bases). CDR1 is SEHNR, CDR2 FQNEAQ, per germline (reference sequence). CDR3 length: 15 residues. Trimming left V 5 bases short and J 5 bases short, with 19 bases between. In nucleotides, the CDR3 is TGTGCCAGCAGCGCCGTGGGGGGATTCTCTCACGAGCAGTACTTC. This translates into CASSAVGGFSHEQYF.

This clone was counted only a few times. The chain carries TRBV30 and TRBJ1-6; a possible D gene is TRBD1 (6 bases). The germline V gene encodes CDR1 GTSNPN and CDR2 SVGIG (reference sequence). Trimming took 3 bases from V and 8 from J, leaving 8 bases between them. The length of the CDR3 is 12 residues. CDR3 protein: CAWRTGHSPLHF. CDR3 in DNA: TGTGCCTGGAGAACAGGGCATTCACCCCTCCACTTT.

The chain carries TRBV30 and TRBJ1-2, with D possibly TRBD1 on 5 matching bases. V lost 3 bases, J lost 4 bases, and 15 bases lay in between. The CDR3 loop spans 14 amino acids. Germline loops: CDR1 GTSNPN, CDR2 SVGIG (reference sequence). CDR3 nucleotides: TGTGCCTGGAGGAGGGACTTTCGCAGCTATGGCTACACCTTC. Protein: CAWRRDFRSYGYTF.

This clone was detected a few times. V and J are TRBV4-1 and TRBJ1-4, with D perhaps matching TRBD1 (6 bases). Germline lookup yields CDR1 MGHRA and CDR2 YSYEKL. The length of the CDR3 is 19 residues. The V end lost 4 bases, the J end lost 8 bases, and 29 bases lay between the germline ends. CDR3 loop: CASSPRGGGGEHMGEKLFF. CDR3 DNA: TGCGCCAGCAGCCCCCGTGGTGGAGGGGGAGAGCACATGGGAGAAAAACTGTTTTTT.

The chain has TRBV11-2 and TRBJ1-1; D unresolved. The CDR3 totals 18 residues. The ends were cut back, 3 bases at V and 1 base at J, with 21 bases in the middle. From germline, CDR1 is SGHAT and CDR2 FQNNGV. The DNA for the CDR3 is TGTGCCAGCAGCTTTTTCCTCCTAGGAGGGAGGAGGAACACTGAAGCTTTCTTT. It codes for CASSFFLLGGRRNTEAFF.

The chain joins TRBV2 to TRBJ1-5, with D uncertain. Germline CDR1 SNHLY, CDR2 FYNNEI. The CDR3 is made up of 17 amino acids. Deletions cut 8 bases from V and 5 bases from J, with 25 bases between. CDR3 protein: CASSEVPAAPSDQPQHF. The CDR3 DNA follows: TGTGCCAGCTCAGAAGTGCCAGCCGCCCCATCTGATCAGCCCCAGCATTTT. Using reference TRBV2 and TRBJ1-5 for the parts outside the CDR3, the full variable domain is EPEVTQTPSHQVTQMGQEVILRCVPISNHLYFYWYRQILGQKVEFLVSFYNNEISEKSEIFDDQFSVERPDGSNFTLKIRSTKLEDSAMYFCASSEVPAAPSDQPQHFGDGTRLSIL.